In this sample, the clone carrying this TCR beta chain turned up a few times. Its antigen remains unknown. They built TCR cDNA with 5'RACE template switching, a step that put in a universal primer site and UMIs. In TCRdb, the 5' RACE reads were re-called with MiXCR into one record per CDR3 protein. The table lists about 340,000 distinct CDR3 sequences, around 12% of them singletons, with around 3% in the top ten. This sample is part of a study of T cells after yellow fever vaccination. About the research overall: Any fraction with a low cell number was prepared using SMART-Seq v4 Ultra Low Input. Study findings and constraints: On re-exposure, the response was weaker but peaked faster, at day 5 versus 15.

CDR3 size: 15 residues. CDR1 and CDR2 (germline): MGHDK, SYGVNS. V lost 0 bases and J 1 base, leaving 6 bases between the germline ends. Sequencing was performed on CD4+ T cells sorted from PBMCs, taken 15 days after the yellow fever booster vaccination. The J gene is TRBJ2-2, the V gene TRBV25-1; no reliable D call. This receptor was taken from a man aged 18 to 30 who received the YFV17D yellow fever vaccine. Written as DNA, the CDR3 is TGTGCCAGCAGTGAATATCGGTTGAACACCGGGGAGCTGTTTTTT. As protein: CASSEYRLNTGELFF.